The next 23 T cell receptor beta chains were all read from a single sample in a study of shared clonotypes between healthy human individuals. TCRdb keeps only in-frame clones here, not all; method: immunoSEQ multiplex PCR. The data show roughly 1 million clones, about 70% seen once. The sample comprised memory CD4+ T cells sorted from blood. Subset here: CD45RA-negative fraction. The receptors shown here come from a man aged 18 to 29 in good health.

The chain recombines TRBV2 with TRBJ2-1, with 7 nucleotides matching TRBD1. With 8 bases clipped from V and 3 bases from J, the junction kept 10 bases outside the gene matches. The germline CDR1 and CDR2 sequences are SNHLY and FYNNEI. This CDR3 contains 15 residues. The CDR3 DNA sequence: TGTGCCAGCCGTTCAGACAGGGCGGTCTACAATGAGCAGTTCTTC. It translates to CASRSDRAVYNEQFF.

This chain links TRBV2 with TRBJ1-1; 9 nucleotides match TRBD1. The V gene's germline CDR1 is SNHLY and CDR2 FYNNEI. The length of the CDR3 is 14 residues. V trimming: 5 bases; J trimming: 7 bases; junction bases outside the gene matches: 8. This CDR3 reads CASSSDRGLDEAFF. Here the CDR3 DNA reads TGTGCCAGCAGTTCCGACAGGGGGTTGGATGAAGCTTTCTTT.

This chain links TRBV7-3 with TRBJ2-5; D is perhaps TRBD2 (5 bases). Between the trimmed V and J ends, which lost 1 base and 7 bases, there was a span of 10 bases. Germline assignment: CDR1 SGHTA and CDR2 FQGTGA. The CDR3 consists of 13 residues. The CDR3 DNA reads TGTGCCAGCAGCTTAAATCCGGCGGGGACCCAGTACTTC. Its protein product is CASSLNPAGTQYF. The whole variable domain, remainder taken from reference TRBV7-3 and TRBJ2-5, is GAGVSQTPSNKVTEKGKYVELRCDPISGHTALYWYRQSLGQGPEFLIYFQGTGAADDSGLPNDRFFAVRPEGSVSTLKIQRTERGDSAVYLCASSLNPAGTQYFGPGTRLLVL.

The V call is TRBV19, the J call TRBJ2-2; 7 bases line up with TRBD1. The V segment lost 5 bases and the J segment 3 bases; nucleotides outside the gene matches: 9. This CDR3 spans 16 amino acids. CDR1 and CDR2 from the germline V gene are LNHDA and SQIVND (reference sequence). The CDR3 is CASSDEQGRDTGELFF. The CDR3 bases are TGTGCCAGTAGTGACGAACAGGGGCGCGACACCGGGGAGCTGTTTTTT.

The V gene is TRBV6-5, the J gene TRBJ1-1; D is undetermined. Trimming left V 0 bases short and J 8 bases short, with 7 bases between. The CDR3 length is 12 residues. Looked up from germline, CDR1 is MNHEY and CDR2 is SVGAGI. CDR3 protein: CASSYSPEEAFF. CDR3 DNA sequence: TGTGCCAGCAGTTACTCGCCCGAGGAAGCTTTCTTT.

The J gene is TRBJ1-2, the V gene TRBV27; TRBD1 might be the D (6 bases). CDR1 MNHEY and CDR2 SMNVEV come from the germline V gene (reference sequence). The germline V and J ends were trimmed by 3 bases and 6 bases, with 11 bases remaining between them. The CDR3 contains 13 residues. The CDR3 DNA reads TGTGCCAGCAGTTTTACCGGGGGCGATGGCTACACCTTC. Translated, it gives CASSFTGGDGYTF.

The chain is built from TRBV7-2 and TRBJ2-1; the match to TRBD2 covers 8 bases. Germline values: CDR1 SGHTA, CDR2 FQGNSA. The junction had 3 bases not matched to a gene; V was cut back by 7 bases and J by 7 bases. The CDR3 length is 12 residues. The CDR3 spells CASIAGWNEQFF. The CDR3 region has the DNA TGTGCCAGCATAGCGGGGTGGAATGAGCAGTTCTTC.

There are a few counts of this clone. The CDR3 sequence: CASSVVAGLYNEQFF. In DNA, the CDR3 is TGTGCCAGCAGCGTAGTGGCGGGGCTATACAATGAGCAGTTCTTC. The chain uses TRBV9 and TRBJ2-1, with a possible D match to TRBD2 (6 bases). V shed 0 bases and J shed 4 bases, with 11 bases lying between them. The CDR3 is 15 amino acids. Germline loops: CDR1 SGDLS, CDR2 YYNGEE.

The chain joins TRBV30 to TRBJ1-3; no clear D. Between the trimmed V and J ends, which lost 0 bases and 5 bases, there was a span of 5 bases. The CDR3 contains 12 residues. The germline V gene has CDR1 GTSNPN and CDR2 SVGIG (reference sequence). The CDR3 DNA follows: TGTGCCTGGAGTGTATCTAGAAACACCATATATTTT. Residues: CAWSVSRNTIYF.

The chain is built from TRBV7-6 and TRBJ2-7; 7 bases are a match to TRBD1. Per germline, CDR1 SGHVS and CDR2 FNYEAQ. The CDR3 runs to 15 residues. Trimming removed 5 bases from V and 2 bases from J; junction bases left unmatched: 9. CDR3 coding DNA: TGTGCCAGCAGCCCAAACAGGGGCCCCGCCTACGAGCAGTACTTC. It yields the protein CASSPNRGPAYEQYF.

This clone appeared a few times. Other DNA sequences of this sample code for an identical CDR3. The chain combines TRBV5-4 with TRBJ2-1; D is unresolved. This CDR3 has 11 residues. Trimming shortened V by 2 bases and J by 7 bases, and 4 bases separated the two germline ends. Germline loops: CDR1 SGHNT, CDR2 YYREEE (reference sequence). The CDR3 sequence is CASSFQNEQFF. DNA for the CDR3: TGTGCCAGCAGCTTTCAGAATGAGCAGTTCTTC.

The CDR3 DNA is TGTGCCACCTCAAGTCAGGGGTCTGGGGCCAACGTCCTGACTTTC. This translates into CATSSQGSGANVLTF. The chain links TRBV19 to TRBJ2-6; D possibly corresponds to TRBD1 (6 bases). The CDR3 extends over 15 amino acids. Between the trimmed V and J ends, which lost 10 bases and 1 base, there was a span of 14 bases. The germline gives CDR1 LNHDA, CDR2 SQIVND (reference sequence).

This clone occurred once. The chain couples TRBV27 to TRBJ1-1, with TRBD1 as a possible D gene (5 bases). Trimming stripped 6 bases from V and 1 base from J, with 12 bases between. This CDR3 comprises 14 residues. CDR1 MNHEY and CDR2 SMNVEV come from the germline V gene (reference sequence). CDR3 loop: CASRLGPPNTEAFF. Written as DNA, the CDR3 is TGTGCCAGCAGATTGGGACCGCCGAACACTGAAGCTTTCTTT.

The chain links TRBV11-2 to TRBJ2-2; 9 bases align to TRBD2. The V gene end was trimmed by 0 bases and the J gene end by 3 bases; junction bases not matched to a gene: 2. Germline CDR1 is SGHAT and CDR2 is FQNNGV. There are 16 residues in the CDR3. The CDR3 is CASSLDAGGYTGELFF. CDR3 in DNA: TGTGCCAGCAGCTTAGATGCGGGGGGGTACACCGGGGAGCTGTTTTTT.

This rearrangement joins TRBV7-9 to TRBJ2-1, with TRBD1 matching 7 bases. The CDR3 is made up of 15 amino acids. Per the germline V gene, CDR1 is SEHNR and CDR2 is FQNEAQ (reference sequence). V was pared by 8 bases and J by 0 bases, with 7 bases of the junction left unmatched. The CDR3 DNA follows: TGTGCCAGCGGGCCCGGGGACAGCTCCTACAATGAGCAGTTCTTC. It specifies CASGPGDSSYNEQFF.

V gene TRBV6-6 combines with J gene TRBJ1-1, with D perhaps TRBD1 (6 bases). Germline V gene sequence: CDR1 MNHNY, CDR2 SVGAGI (reference sequence). CDR3 size: 14 residues. V lost 4 bases and J 0 bases, leaving 9 bases between the germline ends. Here the CDR3 DNA reads TGTGCCAGCAGTTTCACAGGGTTGAACACTGAAGCTTTCTTT. Protein product: CASSFTGLNTEAFF.

Worth noting for this clone: A junction end diverges from the germline sequence, so it may reflect a read error. The chain employs TRBV18 and TRBJ1-2, with 9 positions matching TRBD1. Germline V gene sequence: CDR1 KGHSH, CDR2 LQKENI. This CDR3 spans 15 amino acids. CDR3 DNA: TGTGTCAGCTCACCACTTCCCGGGACAGGGTATGGCTACACCTTC. This encodes CVSSPLPGTGYGYTF.

The chain uses TRBV18 and TRBJ1-3; TRBD1 agrees at 7 bases. The CDR3 is 16 residues long. V was pared by 3 bases and J by 4 bases, with 9 bases of the junction left unmatched. From germline, CDR1 is KGHSH and CDR2 LQKENI. The CDR3 reads CASSPLTGEAGNTIYF. CDR3 in DNA: TGTGCCAGCTCACCCCTAACAGGGGAGGCAGGAAACACCATATATTTT.

Only one count was recorded for this clone. The gene calls are TRBV30 and TRBJ1-6; unclear D gene. Germline-derived CDR1 and CDR2 are GTSNPN and SVGIG (reference sequence). This CDR3 has 13 amino acids. The V gene lost 5 bases and the J gene lost 8 bases, with 13 bases spanning the gap. DNA of the CDR3: TGTGCCTGGGTTAGAGACCGGGATTCACCCCTCCACTTT. This gives the protein CAWVRDRDSPLHF.

V gene TRBV5-6 combines with J gene TRBJ2-7; TRBD1 matches at 7 bases. The junction had 8 bases not matched to a gene; V was cut back by 2 bases and J by 3 bases. Germline V gene data show CDR1 as SGHDT and CDR2 as YYEEEE. The CDR3 is 15 residues long. CDR3 in DNA: TGTGCCAGCAGCTTACCGGGACAGAAAAACTACGAGCAGTACTTC. It yields the protein CASSLPGQKNYEQYF.

The CDR3 is CAISGLTDQYF. CDR3 coding DNA: TGTGCCATCAGTGGTTTGACCGATCAGTACTTC. The chain couples TRBV10-3 to TRBJ2-7; D gene ambiguous. The V end was cut by 4 bases, the J end by 10 bases, with 11 bases between. The V gene's germline CDR1 is ENHRY and CDR2 SYGVKD. CDR3 length: 11 amino acids.

This clone was detected many times. The genes are TRBV6-5 and TRBJ2-7; perhaps TRBD1 as D (8 bases). The CDR3 runs to 15 residues. Germline values: CDR1 MNHEY, CDR2 SVGAGI. The V gene lost 6 bases and the J gene lost 1 base, with 16 bases spanning the gap. The CDR3 protein is CASRHRGGSSYEQYF. The CDR3 DNA sequence: TGTGCCAGCAGGCACAGGGGGGGTAGTTCCTACGAGCAGTACTTC.

The V gene is TRBV10-3, the J gene TRBJ2-7, with 7 bases lining up with TRBD1. After removal of 8 bases from V and 5 bases from J, the junction contained 15 bases not matched to a gene. This CDR3 region has 15 residues. Germline V lookup: CDR1 ENHRY, CDR2 SYGVKD. DNA of the CDR3: TGTGCCATCGGGCAGACAGGGCCAAGGACCAACGAGCAGTACTTC. Translated: CAIGQTGPRTNEQYF.